The subject of this entry is one T cell receptor beta chain. What it binds is unknown. The data stem from a study of blood T cells in healthy people across ages. Notes on the study in general: Diversity was estimated from one million T cells, and these estimates were considered underestimates.

Those donating, healthy Caucasian individuals from Russia, were aged roughly 6 to 100. Peripheral blood samples of around 9.5 milliliters were drawn from each donor. Total RNA extracted from each sample amounted to at least 5.5 micrograms. The germline V gene encodes CDR1 DFQATT and CDR2 SNEGSKA (reference sequence). This CDR3 is built from 13 residues. V gave up 5 bases and J gave up 3 bases, with 14 bases separating them. Primers used in a second PCR of about 6 to 11 cycles were a sample-barcoded 5' primer and a J-beta primer mix. TCRdb re-called the 5' RACE reads with MiXCR, one entry per CDR3 protein. The sample holds 650,000 to 800,000 distinct CDR3 sequences, roughly 44% seen once.

The sequenced sample was blood. The clonotype comes from a man in his 60s in good health. The chain joins TRBV20-1 to TRBJ2-7; a possible D gene is TRBD2 (7 bases). The CDR3 coding sequence is TGCAGTGCTCCTTGGGGGGGCCTCTACGAGCAGTACTTC. As protein: CSAPWGGLYEQYF.